These T cell receptor beta chains were read from a single sample in a study of shared clonotypes between healthy human individuals. Assay: immunoSEQ multiplex PCR; the TCRdb copy retains only in-frame clones and omits some. The profile shows about 820,000 clones, about 91% of them singletons. The sample comprised naive CD8+ T cells sorted from blood. Receptor source: a man aged 25 to 45 in good health. The CDR3 runs from the conserved cysteine through the conserved F or W. Each record gives: V gene, clone size, J gene, D gene, CDR3 protein, CDR3 DNA. D genes are given only for firm matches. Only part of the rows carry a size: once, few, many, or a class if the clone is expanded.

v_gene: TRBV27
abundance: few
j_gene: TRBJ1-2
d_gene: TRBD1
CDR3aa: CASSPRDRAVGGYTF
CDR3nt: TGTGCCAGCAGTCCACGGGACAGGGCGGTAGGAGGCTACACCTTC

v_gene: TRBV2
abundance: few
j_gene: TRBJ2-3
d_gene: TRBD2
CDR3aa: CASSPLGGTSGSPDTQYF
CDR3nt: TGTGCCAGCAGCCCCTTGGGTGGGACTAGCGGGAGCCCAGATACGCAGTATTTT

v_gene: TRBV27
abundance: NA
j_gene: TRBJ1-1
d_gene: NA
CDR3aa: CASSLGNGLTEAFF
CDR3nt: TGTGCCAGCAGTTTGGGCAACGGTCTCACTGAAGCTTTCTTT

v_gene: TRBV28
abundance: few
j_gene: TRBJ2-3
d_gene: NA
CDR3aa: CASTEWGSLTDTQYF
CDR3nt: TGTGCCAGCACCGAATGGGGCAGCCTCACAGATACGCAGTATTTT

v_gene: TRBV7-9
abundance: NA
j_gene: TRBJ2-3
d_gene: NA
CDR3aa: CASSVQSGYTQYF
CDR3nt: TGTGCCAGCAGCGTTCAAAGCGGGTATACGCAGTATTTT

v_gene: TRBV11-1
abundance: NA
j_gene: TRBJ1-2
d_gene: NA
CDR3aa: CASSSRGAPHYYGYTF
CDR3nt: TGTGCCAGCAGCAGCCGCGGGGCACCGCACTACTATGGCTACACCTTC

v_gene: TRBV14
abundance: NA
j_gene: TRBJ2-7
d_gene: TRBD2
CDR3aa: CASKNSGSPSSYEQYF
CDR3nt: TGTGCCAGCAAGAATAGCGGGAGCCCCAGCTCCTACGAGCAGTACTTC

v_gene: TRBV27
abundance: NA
j_gene: TRBJ2-5
d_gene: TRBD2
CDR3aa: CASIPTSGSWETQYF
CDR3nt: TGTGCCAGCATACCCACTAGCGGGAGTTGGGAGACCCAGTACTTC

v_gene: TRBV10-3
abundance: NA
j_gene: TRBJ2-2
d_gene: TRBD1
CDR3aa: CAISDTHRGPNTGELFF
CDR3nt: TGTGCCATCAGTGACACGCACAGGGGCCCAAACACCGGGGAGCTGTTTTTT

v_gene: TRBV14
abundance: NA
j_gene: TRBJ2-1
d_gene: NA
CDR3aa: CASSQVNGDQAYNEQFF
CDR3nt: TGTGCCAGCAGCCAAGTTAATGGGGATCAGGCTTACAATGAGCAGTTCTTC

v_gene: TRBV6-6
abundance: NA
j_gene: TRBJ2-2
d_gene: NA
CDR3aa: CASSSWGGELFF
CDR3nt: TGTGCCAGCAGTTCATGGGGCGGGGAGCTGTTTTTT

v_gene: TRBV7-2
abundance: NA
j_gene: TRBJ2-4
d_gene: TRBD1
CDR3aa: CASSLGTASKNIQYF
CDR3nt: TGTGCCAGCAGCCTCGGGACAGCTAGTAAAAACATTCAGTACTTC

v_gene: TRBV4-1
abundance: NA
j_gene: TRBJ2-1
d_gene: TRBD2
CDR3aa: CASSRGSGREWEQFF
CDR3nt: TGCGCCAGCAGCCGGGGTAGCGGGAGGGAATGGGAGCAGTTCTTC

v_gene: TRBV7-9
abundance: once
j_gene: TRBJ2-7
d_gene: NA
CDR3aa: CASSPIRGRPSYEQYF
CDR3nt: TGTGCCAGCAGCCCAATTCGGGGGAGGCCTTCCTACGAGCAGTACTTC

v_gene: TRBV27
abundance: NA
j_gene: TRBJ2-1
d_gene: TRBD2
CDR3aa: CASSLLGLADYNEQFF
CDR3nt: TGTGCCAGCAGTTTACTCGGACTAGCGGACTACAATGAGCAGTTCTTC

v_gene: TRBV29-1
abundance: NA
j_gene: TRBJ1-1
d_gene: NA
CDR3aa: CSVEVAGVGFTEAFF
CDR3nt: TGCAGCGTTGAAGTAGCAGGGGTGGGGTTCACTGAAGCTTTCTTT

v_gene: TRBV29-1
abundance: few
j_gene: TRBJ2-4
d_gene: NA
CDR3aa: CSVNPSSGKNIQYF
CDR3nt: TGCAGCGTTAACCCCTCAAGCGGCAAAAACATTCAGTACTTC

v_gene: TRBV13
abundance: once
j_gene: TRBJ2-7
d_gene: TRBD1
CDR3aa: CASSFGQGYEQYF
CDR3nt: TGTGCCAGCAGCTTCGGACAGGGATACGAGCAGTACTTC

v_gene: TRBV5-1
abundance: NA
j_gene: TRBJ1-3
d_gene: NA
CDR3aa: CASSLEGTIGNTIYF
CDR3nt: TGCGCCAGCAGCTTGGAAGGGACAATAGGAAACACCATATATTTT

v_gene: TRBV5-5
abundance: NA
j_gene: TRBJ2-7
d_gene: NA
CDR3aa: CASRLEGTSSYEQYF
CDR3nt: TGTGCCAGCCGGCTGGAGGGCACAAGCTCCTACGAGCAGTACTTC

v_gene: TRBV10-1
abundance: NA
j_gene: TRBJ2-7
d_gene: TRBD2
CDR3aa: CASSPGVAGYEQYF
CDR3nt: TGCGCCAGCAGTCCCGGGGTAGCGGGATACGAGCAGTACTTC

v_gene: TRBV13
abundance: once
j_gene: TRBJ2-1
d_gene: TRBD2
CDR3aa: CASSRQAGTTTYNEQFF
CDR3nt: TGTGCCAGCAGCCGCCAAGCGGGAACGACAACGTACAATGAGCAGTTCTTC

v_gene: TRBV5-4
abundance: NA
j_gene: TRBJ2-5
d_gene: TRBD1
CDR3aa: CASSSPGQGQETQYF
CDR3nt: TGTGCCAGCAGCTCTCCGGGACAGGGACAAGAGACCCAGTACTTC

v_gene: TRBV7-9
abundance: NA
j_gene: TRBJ2-1
d_gene: TRBD2
CDR3aa: CASSSLAGGPSYNEQFF
CDR3nt: TGTGCCAGCAGCTCCTTAGCGGGAGGGCCTTCCTACAATGAGCAGTTCTTC

v_gene: TRBV11-2
abundance: NA
j_gene: TRBJ2-7
d_gene: NA
CDR3aa: CASSLGRLVQGYEQYF
CDR3nt: TGTGCCAGCAGCTTAGGTAGACTAGTCCAAGGCTACGAGCAGTACTTC

v_gene: TRBV4-1
abundance: NA
j_gene: TRBJ2-1
d_gene: TRBD2
CDR3aa: CASSRPQAGDLYNEQFF
CDR3nt: TGCGCCAGCAGCCGTCCCCAAGCGGGAGACCTCTACAATGAGCAGTTCTTC

v_gene: TRBV7-9
abundance: NA
j_gene: TRBJ2-7
d_gene: NA
CDR3aa: CASSLLVQSYEQYF
CDR3nt: TGTGCCAGCAGCTTATTGGTTCAATCCTACGAGCAGTACTTC

v_gene: TRBV28
abundance: NA
j_gene: TRBJ1-5
d_gene: TRBD1
CDR3aa: CASSFRTGENQPQHF
CDR3nt: TGTGCCAGCAGTTTTAGGACAGGGGAAAATCAGCCCCAGCATTTT